This entry is about one T cell receptor (beta chain). The target antigen is unknown. This sample stems from a study of graft-versus-host responses after intestinal transplantation. Study context: Induction using anti-thymocyte globulin, followed by tacrolimus and steroids for approximately three years, was given to all recipients. Broader study findings: The presence of high graft-versus-host to host-versus-graft clonal ratios in allografts characterized patients with graft-donor T cell macrochimerism. Recipient marrow held GvH clones, some first seen in ileum or blood.

Libraries were prepared by immunoSEQ multiplex PCR; TCRdb keeps only in-frame clonotypes and omits some of them. The sample shows approximately 20,000 clones, roughly 92% of them seen only once. CDR1 is SGHAT, CDR2 FQNNGV, per germline. Trimming took 6 bases from V and 0 from J, leaving 14 bases between them. The CDR3 covers 15 residues. Sequencing was performed on PBMCs, taken approximately 250 days after intestinal transplant. The sequence was collected from a human patient who received an intestinal transplant, so some T cells may come from the graft donor. V usage is TRBV11-2 and J usage is TRBJ1-2; D remains unclear. The CDR3 loop reads CASRHDTNANYGYTF. CDR3 nucleotides: TGTGCCAGCAGGCACGACACCAATGCTAACTATGGCTACACCTTC.